This T cell receptor (beta chain) was identified during a study of Graves' ophthalmopathy and Graves' hyperthyroidism. On the study more broadly: The study drew peripheral blood at initial diagnosis, before any treatment. Findings of the study overall: Ophthalmopathy cases were distinguished from stable hyperthyroidism by a 13-signature model, reaching about 90% sensitivity and around 80% specificity.

This clonotype has ten or more counts. Its target is not known. Amplification targeted the TCR beta CDR3 regions, with RNA transcripts as the source material. HTBI-primed first-round RT-PCR preceded second-round multiplex PCR. TCRdb called the multiplex PCR reads again in MiXCR, with one record for every CDR3 protein. The sample carries about 170,000 distinct CDR3 sequences, about 40% recorded once. Diagnosis used clinical symptoms, serum thyroxine, TRAb, thyroid ultrasound and orbital computed tomography. The CDR3 totals 13 residues. V dropped 4 bases and J dropped 0 bases, with 9 bases sitting between them. Germline V gene lookup returns CDR1 GTSNPN and CDR2 SVGIG (reference sequence).

V usage is TRBV30 and J usage is TRBJ1-1; D uncertain. The source material was peripheral blood. The receptor's source is a woman aged 35 to 49 with Graves' ophthalmopathy. CDR3 residues: CAWTPGMNTEAFF. CDR3 DNA: TGTGCCTGGACCCCTGGAATGAACACTGAAGCTTTCTTT. The entire variable domain, with the rest obtained from reference TRBV30 and TRBJ1-1, is as follows: SQTIHQWPATLVQPVGSPLSLECTVEGTSNPNLYWYRQAAGRGLQLLFYSVGIGQISSEVPQNLSASRPQDRQFILSSKKLLLSDSGFYLCAWTPGMNTEAFFGQGTRLTVV.